This T cell receptor (beta chain) was recorded in a study of shared clonotypes between healthy human individuals. Study-wide points: Shared across four donors were roughly 4.7% of the naive CD4 clonotypes.

The table came from immunoSEQ multiplex PCR; TCRdb's copy has only in-frame clones and leaves some out. The top ten clones hold about 0.4% of a sample with roughly 1.5 million clones, 98% of them seen once. This CDR3 contains 16 residues. Germline CDR1 reads WNHNN; CDR2 reads SYGVQD (reference sequence). V was shortened by 3 bases and J by 0 bases, with 11 bases between the two germline ends. This clone has only one observation. The target antigen is unknown. J is TRBJ2-2 and V is TRBV10-1; D possibly matches TRBD1 or TRBD2 (5 bases each). This clonotype was obtained from a man aged 25-45 years in good health. Sequencing was carried out using naive CD4+ T cells sorted from blood. The sample's subset: CD45RA+ positively selected. In DNA, the CDR3 is TGCGCCAGCAGTGATTATCTGGGGGCGAACACCGGGGAGCTGTTTTTT. This gives the protein CASSDYLGANTGELFF.